In its sample, the clone carrying this T cell receptor (beta chain) was seen a few times. Its antigen is unidentified. The V gene end was trimmed by 7 bases and the J gene end by 5 bases; junction bases not matched to a gene: 3. This CDR3 region has 13 residues. Germline V lookup: CDR1 LNHNV, CDR2 YYDKDF (reference sequence). The data were obtained in a study of CD8 T cells in ankylosing spondylitis. Study-wide results and caveats: According to the report, clones linked to the disease were significantly enriched in matched synovial fluid samples taken from ankylosing spondylitis patients.

Each CDR3 protein gets one entry after TCRdb re-called the 5' RACE reads with MiXCR. The table lists about 360,000 distinct CDR3 sequences, more than 20% of them singletons. This chain joins TRBV15 and TRBJ2-1, with 9 bases aligning to TRBD2. Sequenced material: blood, either unsorted or a sorted T cell fraction (not recorded which). The sequence came from a male donor with ankylosing spondylitis or in good health (not recorded which). The CDR3 DNA is TGTGCCACCAACAGCGGGGGGCACAATGAGCAGTTCTTC. Translated, it gives CATNSGGHNEQFF.